This TCR beta chain was recorded in a study of CD8 T cells in ankylosing spondylitis. Broader study findings: Reportedly, significant enrichment of disease-linked clones occurred in matched ankylosing spondylitis synovial fluid.

V lost 3 bases, J lost 8 bases, and 10 bases lay in between. This CDR3 comprises 11 residues. The V gene's germline CDR1 is DFQATT and CDR2 SNEGSKA (reference sequence). This clonotype was seen repeatedly, ten times or more. What it binds is unknown. MiXCR, run by TCRdb on the 5' RACE reads, gives a single entry per CDR3 protein. The sample carries 300,000 to 350,000 distinct CDR3 sequences, around a tenth recorded once. The sequence came from a female donor with ankylosing spondylitis or in good health (not recorded which). The sequenced sample was blood, either unsorted or a sorted T cell fraction (not recorded which). The chain carries TRBV20-1 and TRBJ1-1; D is ambiguous. CDR3 amino acids: CSASQAVEAFF. The DNA of the CDR3 is TGCAGTGCTAGTCAGGCAGTCGAAGCTTTCTTT.